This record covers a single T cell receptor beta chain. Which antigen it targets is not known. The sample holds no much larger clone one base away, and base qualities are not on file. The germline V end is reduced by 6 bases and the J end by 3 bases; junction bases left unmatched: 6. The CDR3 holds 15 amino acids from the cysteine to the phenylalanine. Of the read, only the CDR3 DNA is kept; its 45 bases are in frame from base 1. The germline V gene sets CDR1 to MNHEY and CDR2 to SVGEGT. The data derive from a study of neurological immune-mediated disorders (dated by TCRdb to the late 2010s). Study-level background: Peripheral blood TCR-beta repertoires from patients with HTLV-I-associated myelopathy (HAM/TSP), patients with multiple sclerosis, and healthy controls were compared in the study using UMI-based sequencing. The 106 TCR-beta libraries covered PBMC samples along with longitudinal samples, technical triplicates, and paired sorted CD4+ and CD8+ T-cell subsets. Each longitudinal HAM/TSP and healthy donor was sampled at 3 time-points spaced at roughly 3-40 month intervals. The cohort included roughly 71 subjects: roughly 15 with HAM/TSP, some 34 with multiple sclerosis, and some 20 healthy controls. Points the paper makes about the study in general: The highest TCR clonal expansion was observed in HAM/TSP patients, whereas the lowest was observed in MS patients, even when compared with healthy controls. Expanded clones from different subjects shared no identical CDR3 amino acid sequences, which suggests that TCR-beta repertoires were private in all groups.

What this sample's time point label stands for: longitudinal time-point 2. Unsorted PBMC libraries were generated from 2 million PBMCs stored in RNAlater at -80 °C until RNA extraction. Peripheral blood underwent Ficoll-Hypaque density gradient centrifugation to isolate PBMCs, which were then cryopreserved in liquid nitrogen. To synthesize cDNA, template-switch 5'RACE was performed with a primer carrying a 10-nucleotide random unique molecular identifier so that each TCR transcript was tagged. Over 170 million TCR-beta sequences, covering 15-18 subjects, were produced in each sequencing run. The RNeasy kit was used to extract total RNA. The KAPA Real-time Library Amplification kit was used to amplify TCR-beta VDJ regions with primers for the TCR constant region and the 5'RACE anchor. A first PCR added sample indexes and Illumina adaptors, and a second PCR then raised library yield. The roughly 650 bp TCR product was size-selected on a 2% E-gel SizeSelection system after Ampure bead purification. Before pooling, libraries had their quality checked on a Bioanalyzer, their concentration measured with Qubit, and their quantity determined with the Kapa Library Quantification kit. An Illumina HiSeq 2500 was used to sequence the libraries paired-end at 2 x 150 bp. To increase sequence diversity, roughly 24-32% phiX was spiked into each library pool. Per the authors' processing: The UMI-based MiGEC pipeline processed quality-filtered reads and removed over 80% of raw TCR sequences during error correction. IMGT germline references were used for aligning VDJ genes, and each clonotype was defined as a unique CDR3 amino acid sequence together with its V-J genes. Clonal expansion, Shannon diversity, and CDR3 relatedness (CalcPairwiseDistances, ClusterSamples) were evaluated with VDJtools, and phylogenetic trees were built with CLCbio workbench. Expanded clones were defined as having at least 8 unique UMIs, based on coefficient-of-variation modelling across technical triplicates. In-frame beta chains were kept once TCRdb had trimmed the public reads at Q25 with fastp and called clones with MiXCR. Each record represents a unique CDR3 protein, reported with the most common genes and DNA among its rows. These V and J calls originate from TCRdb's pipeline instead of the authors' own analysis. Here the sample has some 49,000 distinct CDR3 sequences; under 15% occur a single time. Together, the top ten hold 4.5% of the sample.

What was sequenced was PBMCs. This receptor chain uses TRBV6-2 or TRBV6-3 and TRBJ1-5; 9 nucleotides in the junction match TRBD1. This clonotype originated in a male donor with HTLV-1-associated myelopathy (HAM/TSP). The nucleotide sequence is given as TGTGCCAGCAGGGGCCGGGACAGGGTCAATCAGCCCCAGCATTTT. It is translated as CASRGRDRVNQPQHF.